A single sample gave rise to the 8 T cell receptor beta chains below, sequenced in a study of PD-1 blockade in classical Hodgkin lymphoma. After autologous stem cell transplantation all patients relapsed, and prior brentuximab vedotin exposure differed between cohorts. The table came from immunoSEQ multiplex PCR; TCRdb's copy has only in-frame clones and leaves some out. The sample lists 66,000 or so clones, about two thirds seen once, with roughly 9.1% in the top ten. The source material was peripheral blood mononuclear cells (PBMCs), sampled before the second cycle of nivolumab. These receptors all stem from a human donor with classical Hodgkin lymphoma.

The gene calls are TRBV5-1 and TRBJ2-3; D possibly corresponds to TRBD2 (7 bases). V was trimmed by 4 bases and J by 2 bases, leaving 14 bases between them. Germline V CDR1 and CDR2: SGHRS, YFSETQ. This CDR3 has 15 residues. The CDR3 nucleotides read TGCGCCAGCAGCCCACGGGGGGCTCCCACAGATACGCAGTATTTT. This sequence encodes CASSPRGAPTDTQYF.

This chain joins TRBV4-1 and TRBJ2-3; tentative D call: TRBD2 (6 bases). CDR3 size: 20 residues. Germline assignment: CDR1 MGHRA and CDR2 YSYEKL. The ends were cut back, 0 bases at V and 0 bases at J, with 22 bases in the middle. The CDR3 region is CASSQDHTRGGPSSTDTQYF. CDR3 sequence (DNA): TGCGCCAGCAGCCAAGATCATACCCGGGGAGGACCCAGTAGCACAGATACGCAGTATTTT.

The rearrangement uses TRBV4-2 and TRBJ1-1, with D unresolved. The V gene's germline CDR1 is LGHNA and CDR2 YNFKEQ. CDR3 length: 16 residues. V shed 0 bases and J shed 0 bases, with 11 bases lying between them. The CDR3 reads CASSQDLTPMNTEAFF. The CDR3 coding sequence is TGTGCCAGCAGCCAAGATTTGACACCCATGAACACTGAAGCTTTCTTT.

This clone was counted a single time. The CDR3 coding sequence is TGTGCCAGCAGCGAGGGGACAGGGTATGGCTACACCTTC. It yields the protein CASSEGTGYGYTF. The rearrangement links TRBV5-6 to TRBJ1-2, with 9 bases matching TRBD1. The germline gives CDR1 SGHDT, CDR2 YYEEEE. The length of the CDR3 is 13 residues. The junction had 3 bases not matched to a gene; V was cut back by 4 bases and J by 5 bases.

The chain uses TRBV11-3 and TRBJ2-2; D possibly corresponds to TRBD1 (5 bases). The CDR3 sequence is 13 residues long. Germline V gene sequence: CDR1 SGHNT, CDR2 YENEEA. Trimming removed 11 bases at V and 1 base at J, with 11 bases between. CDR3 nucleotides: TGTGCCGGCGGCAGGGTGAACACCGGGGAGCTGTTTTTT. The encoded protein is CAGGRVNTGELFF.

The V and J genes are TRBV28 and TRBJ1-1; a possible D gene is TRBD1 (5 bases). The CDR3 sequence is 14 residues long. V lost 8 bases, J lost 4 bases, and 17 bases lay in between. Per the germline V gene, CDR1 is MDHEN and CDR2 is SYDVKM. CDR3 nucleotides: TGTGCCAGCGGACTGAGACAGCAAACCACTGAAGCTTTCTTT. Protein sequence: CASGLRQQTTEAFF.

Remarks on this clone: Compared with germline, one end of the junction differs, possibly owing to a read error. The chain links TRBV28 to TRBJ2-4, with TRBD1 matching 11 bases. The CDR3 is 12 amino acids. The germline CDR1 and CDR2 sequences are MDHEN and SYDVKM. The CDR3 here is CASSSRTGGLDF. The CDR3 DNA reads TGTGCCAGCAGTTCCCGGACAGGGGGCCTGGACTTC.

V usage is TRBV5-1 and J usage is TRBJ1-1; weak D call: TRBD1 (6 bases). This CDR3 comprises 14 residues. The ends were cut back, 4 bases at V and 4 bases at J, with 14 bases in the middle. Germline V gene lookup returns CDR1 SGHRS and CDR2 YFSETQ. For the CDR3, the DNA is TGCGCCAGCAGCCGCAGGGTGGGGGCCACTGAAGCTTTCTTT. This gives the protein CASSRRVGATEAFF.